Following are 9 T cell receptor beta chains from one sample sequenced in a study of CD8 T cells in Susac syndrome. Random hexamers were used to reverse transcribe an amount of roughly 0.5 to 1 ug RNA. One entry per CDR3 protein results from TCRdb running MiXCR on the immunoSEQ multiplex PCR reads. This sample has 250,000 to 300,000 distinct CDR3 sequences, with 80% to 90% found just once. Sample: CD8+ T cells from PBMCs. The origin of the receptors is a human donor with multiple sclerosis.

The rearrangement links TRBV28 to TRBJ2-7; D might be TRBD1 (5 bases). CDR3 size: 15 residues. Trimming removed 1 base at V and 0 bases at J, with 10 bases between. Germline V gene data show CDR1 as MDHEN and CDR2 as SYDVKM. CDR3 nucleotides: TGTGCCAGCAGTTTATCAGGGAACCCCTCCTACGAGCAGTACTTC. Its protein product is CASSLSGNPSYEQYF.

The chain couples TRBV9 to TRBJ1-1, with a tentative D call TRBD1 (5 bases). The CDR3 has 16 residues. The germline V gene encodes CDR1 SGDLS and CDR2 YYNGEE. V lost 3 bases and J 4 bases, leaving 19 bases between the germline ends. This CDR3 is CASSGDAGWEGTEAFF. The CDR3 nucleotides are TGTGCCAGCAGCGGAGACGCAGGGTGGGAGGGCACTGAAGCTTTCTTT.

The chain uses TRBV9 and TRBJ1-3; a weak D match, TRBD1 (6 bases). Trimming removed 3 bases at V and 0 bases at J, with 13 bases between. Germline lookup yields CDR1 SGDLS and CDR2 YYNGEE. The CDR3 covers 16 residues. The CDR3 here is CASSAGHLISGNTIYF. CDR3 bases: TGTGCCAGCAGCGCGGGACACCTAATCTCTGGAAACACCATATATTTT.

The chain carries TRBV27 and TRBJ1-4, with D uncertain. Germline V CDR1 and CDR2: MNHEY, SMNVEV (reference sequence). V lost 5 bases to trimming and J lost 1 base, with 26 bases between them. The CDR3 consists of 20 residues. This CDR3 reads CASSPIPRRVATLTNEKLFF. The DNA for the CDR3 is TGTGCCAGCAGTCCTATCCCCCGACGGGTTGCCACACTAACTAATGAAAAACTGTTTTTT.

The chain employs TRBV24-1 and TRBJ2-2; 7 nucleotides agree with TRBD1. The CDR3 contains 15 residues. Germline CDR1 is KGHDR and CDR2 is SFDVKD. The junction had 7 bases not matched to a gene; V was cut back by 4 bases and J by 6 bases. The CDR3 region has the DNA TGTGCCACCAGTGAACTGGACAGGTCCCCCGGGGAGCTGTTTTTT. This codes for CATSELDRSPGELFF.

The gene calls are TRBV27 and TRBJ2-7; D is ambiguous. This CDR3 has 12 residues. CDR1 and CDR2 (germline): MNHEY, SMNVEV (reference sequence). Trimming stripped 5 bases from V and 6 bases from J, with 11 bases between. CDR3 DNA: TGTGCCAGCAGTAAGGACGGCGCCGAGCAGTACTTC. It is translated as CASSKDGAEQYF.

The V call is TRBV4-3, the J call TRBJ2-1; possible D gene TRBD2, 5 bases. CDR3 length: 15 amino acids. Germline loops: CDR1 LGHNA, CDR2 YSLEER. The V end was cut by 0 bases, the J end by 6 bases, with 12 bases between. The CDR3 protein is CASSQDVGSVNEQFF. CDR3 sequence (DNA): TGCGCCAGCAGCCAAGATGTCGGTAGCGTCAATGAGCAGTTCTTC.

V is TRBV27 and J is TRBJ2-7; D is undetermined. The germline gives CDR1 MNHEY, CDR2 SMNVEV (reference sequence). The V gene lost 6 bases and the J gene lost 6 bases, with 12 bases spanning the gap. The CDR3 sequence is 12 residues long. CDR3 sequence (DNA): TGTGCCAGCAGCGAGCCGAAGAGCGAGCAGTACTTC. Translation gives CASSEPKSEQYF.

The chain uses TRBV12-3 or TRBV12-4 and TRBJ2-5; possible D gene TRBD2, 5 bases. This CDR3 is built from 14 residues. The V gene lost 7 bases and the J gene lost 5 bases, with 17 bases spanning the gap. CDR3 coding DNA: TGTGCCAGCAAACGGCGAGTAGCGAAGGAGACCCAGTACTTC. This sequence encodes CASKRRVAKETQYF.